One and the same sample provided the 32 T cell receptor beta chains below, sequenced in a study of cytomegalovirus exposure and HLA in healthy donors. It was with 60 Vbeta and 13 Jbeta primers that the PCR ran. Produced via immunoSEQ multiplex PCR; TCRdb's table is partial and in-frame only. The table includes 100,000 or so clones, under 85% detected once. The specimen sequenced was PBMCs. All receptors come from a man aged 25-45 years in good health and CMV-seronegative.

The V gene is TRBV5-4, the J gene TRBJ1-5, with a tentative D call TRBD1 (6 bases). CDR3 length equals 14 residues. Per germline, CDR1 SGHNT and CDR2 YYREEE (reference sequence). V lost 0 bases to trimming and J lost 7 bases, with 11 bases between them. The CDR3 region is CASSLDGGRQPQHF. In nucleotides, the CDR3 is TGTGCCAGCAGCTTGGACGGGGGGCGACAGCCCCAGCATTTT.

The gene calls are TRBV19 and TRBJ2-1; 9 bases are a match to TRBD2. This CDR3 spans 15 amino acids. With V trimmed by 7 bases and J by 7 bases, 11 bases remained unmatched. The germline CDR1 and CDR2 sequences are LNHDA and SQIVND (reference sequence). The CDR3 region is CASNSGSGGVNEQFF. The CDR3 region has the DNA TGTGCCAGTAACAGTGGTAGCGGGGGTGTAAATGAGCAGTTCTTC.

The rearrangement joins TRBV4-1 to TRBJ2-4; tentative D call: TRBD1 (6 bases). The CDR3 loop spans 13 amino acids. Germline loops: CDR1 MGHRA, CDR2 YSYEKL. Trimming stripped 3 bases from V and 4 bases from J, with 7 bases between. In DNA form, the CDR3 reads TGCGCCAGCAGCCAGGGGGCGAAAAACATTCAGTACTTC. This gives the protein CASSQGAKNIQYF.

This chain joins TRBV20-1 and TRBJ1-2; TRBD1 aligns across 8 bases. Germline lookup yields CDR1 DFQATT and CDR2 SNEGSKA (reference sequence). This CDR3 is built from 11 residues. The V and J ends lost 5 bases and 6 bases, in that order; junction bases with no gene match: 2. The CDR3 region is CSAAGGNGYTF. The CDR3 DNA is TGCAGTGCTGCAGGGGGCAATGGCTACACCTTC.

This clone was counted a few times. The chain employs TRBV29-1 and TRBJ1-1; 10 positions agree with TRBD1. This CDR3 contains 13 residues. In germline, CDR1 is SQVTM, CDR2 ANQGSEA. V lost 5 bases to trimming and J lost 1 base; unmatched junction nucleotides: 1. CDR3 sequence: CSVRTGGNTEAFF. CDR3 sequence (DNA): TGCAGCGTTAGGACAGGGGGGAACACTGAAGCTTTCTTT.

The chain recombines TRBV7-9 with TRBJ1-2; 8 nucleotides agree with TRBD1. V lost 5 bases, J lost 5 bases, and 10 bases stayed unmatched. The CDR3 spans 15 residues. Germline V lookup: CDR1 SEHNR, CDR2 FQNEAQ (reference sequence). Here the CDR3 reads CASSPQTGELYGYTF. The CDR3 nucleotides read TGTGCCAGCAGCCCACAGACAGGGGAATTATATGGCTACACCTTC.

This clone showed up just once. This chain links TRBV6-5 with TRBJ2-7, with 7 bases matching TRBD2. Germline-derived CDR1 and CDR2 are MNHEY and SVGAGI. V dropped 1 base and J dropped 6; count of bases not matched to a gene: 9. The CDR3 runs to 15 residues. CDR3 in DNA: TGTGCCAGCAGTTACTTTAGTCAGGGAGGGCTCGAGCAGTACTTC. Protein product: CASSYFSQGGLEQYF.

This chain uses TRBV29-1 with TRBJ2-1; 9 bases are shared with TRBD2. Germline V CDR1 and CDR2: SQVTM, ANQGSEA. V lost 5 bases, J lost 8 bases, and 13 bases stayed unmatched. This CDR3 has 15 residues. CDR3 nucleotides: TGCAGCGTTTGTCGACTAGCGGCAGGGGGAGATGAGCAGTTCTTC. Translation gives CSVCRLAAGGDEQFF.

The CDR3 DNA follows: TGTGCCAGCAGCACCGGGGACAGGGATGGCGAGCAGTACTTC. Its translation: CASSTGDRDGEQYF. This chain joins TRBV28 and TRBJ2-7, with 9 bases aligning to TRBD1. Germline trimming cut 6 bases from V and 6 bases from J; bases unmatched to any gene: 9. This CDR3 has 14 residues. Looked up from germline, CDR1 is MDHEN and CDR2 is SYDVKM.

The gene calls are TRBV6-5 and TRBJ2-7; D possibly corresponds to TRBD1 (6 bases). Germline CDR1 is MNHEY and CDR2 is SVGAGI. CDR3 length equals 14 residues. The V gene lost 2 bases and the J gene lost 7 bases, with 15 bases spanning the gap. CDR3 loop: CASSYLTGSREQYF. CDR3 DNA sequence: TGTGCCAGCAGTTACCTAACAGGGAGTAGGGAGCAGTACTTC.

The V call is TRBV10-1, the J call TRBJ2-7; D perhaps matches TRBD1 (6 bases). Trimming stripped 6 bases from V and 3 bases from J, with 9 bases between. The CDR3 has 12 residues. CDR1 is WNHNN, CDR2 SYGVQD, per germline (reference sequence). In DNA, the CDR3 is TGCGCCAGCAGCGAAGGGGGCTACGAGCAGTACTTC. Translating gives CASSEGGYEQYF.

There are a few counts of this clone. The chain links TRBV4-1 to TRBJ1-3; D is ambiguous. V lost 0 bases to trimming and J lost 3 bases, with 6 bases between them. Germline lookup yields CDR1 MGHRA and CDR2 YSYEKL. The CDR3 length is 14 residues. CDR3 sequence (DNA): TGCGCCAGCAGCCAAGAAACACATGGAAACACCATATATTTT. It codes for CASSQETHGNTIYF.

This clone was observed a handful of times. This chain connects TRBV6-6 to TRBJ2-5; D remains ambiguous. The V gene lost 0 bases and the J gene lost 5 bases, with 4 bases spanning the gap. Germline-derived CDR1 and CDR2 are MNHNY and SVGAGI (reference sequence). This CDR3 has 12 amino acids. CDR3 sequence: CASSYSMETQYF. CDR3 in DNA: TGTGCCAGCAGTTACTCTATGGAGACCCAGTACTTC.

This chain connects TRBV9 to TRBJ2-3; weak D call: TRBD2 (7 bases). CDR1 and CDR2 (germline): SGDLS, YYNGEE. Deletions cut 0 bases from V and 1 base from J, with 15 bases between. CDR3 length: 17 amino acids. The CDR3 is CASSVAARGPGTDTQYF. CDR3 nucleotide sequence: TGTGCCAGCAGCGTAGCAGCGCGGGGGCCCGGCACAGATACGCAGTATTTT.

This clone was found a few times. The gene calls are TRBV10-3 and TRBJ2-1, with 9 nucleotides matching TRBD2. The CDR3 spans 13 residues. Germline V gene lookup returns CDR1 ENHRY and CDR2 SYGVKD. The junction had 7 bases not matched to a gene; V was cut back by 8 bases and J by 8 bases. CDR3 DNA: TGTGCCATCCGGGCGGGGGGGCCAGATGAGCAGTTCTTC. This codes for CAIRAGGPDEQFF.

The V call is TRBV19, the J call TRBJ1-1; D is perhaps TRBD1 (6 bases). The CDR3 totals 14 residues. Germline loops: CDR1 LNHDA, CDR2 SQIVND (reference sequence). Trimming stripped 5 bases from V and 3 bases from J, with 13 bases between. CDR3 protein: CASSSYRVDTEAFF. The CDR3, as DNA: TGTGCCAGTAGTTCATACAGGGTAGACACTGAAGCTTTCTTT.

The gene calls are TRBV19 and TRBJ2-5; no firm D call. Germline CDR1 and CDR2: LNHDA and SQIVND (reference sequence). V lost 7 bases to trimming and J lost 2 bases, with 11 bases between them. CDR3 length: 13 amino acids. This CDR3 is CASNLTPQETQYF. The CDR3 region has the DNA TGTGCCAGTAATCTTACACCTCAAGAGACCCAGTACTTC. Using reference TRBV19 and TRBJ2-5 for the parts outside the CDR3, the full variable domain is DGGITQSPKYLFRKEGQNVTLSCEQNLNHDAMYWYRQDPGQGLRLIYYSQIVNDFQKGDIAEGYSVSREKKESFPLTVTSAQKNPTAFYLCASNLTPQETQYFGPGTRLLVL.

The chain links TRBV9 to TRBJ1-2; 7 bases line up with TRBD1. The germline CDR1 and CDR2 sequences are SGDLS and YYNGEE. This CDR3 region has 16 residues. V gave up 0 bases and J gave up 6 bases; unmatched junction bases: 11. The CDR3 region has the DNA TGTGCCAGCAGCGTAGCTATAGGGGGCAATTCAGATGGCTACACCTTC. Translated, it gives CASSVAIGGNSDGYTF.

The chain links TRBV12-5 to TRBJ2-5, with D unclear. V lost 3 bases and J 4 bases, leaving 6 bases between the germline ends. CDR3 size: 12 residues. CDR1 is LGHNT, CDR2 FRNRAP, per germline. CDR3 in DNA: TGTGCTAGTGGTTTTGGCGGAGAGACCCAGTACTTC. It is translated as CASGFGGETQYF. Filled out from reference TRBV12-5 and TRBJ2-5, the complete variable domain reads DARVTQTPRHKVTEMGQEVTMRCQPILGHNTVFWYRQTMMQGLELLAYFRNRAPLDDSGMPKDRFSAEMPDATLATLKIQPSEPRDSAVYFCASGFGGETQYFGPGTRLLVL.

The chain combines TRBV9 with TRBJ2-7, with 11 nucleotides matching TRBD2. This CDR3 comprises 15 residues. Trimming at V came to 3 bases and at J to 1 base, leaving 3 bases not matched to a gene. Germline V gene lookup returns CDR1 SGDLS and CDR2 YYNGEE. CDR3: CASSASGGPSYEQYF. The CDR3 coding sequence is TGTGCCAGCAGCGCTAGCGGGGGGCCATCCTACGAGCAGTACTTC.

V and J are TRBV5-4 and TRBJ2-7; 11 bases fit TRBD2. Germline V gene lookup returns CDR1 SGHNT and CDR2 YYREEE (reference sequence). CDR3 length: 16 amino acids. V was pared by 4 bases and J by 3 bases, with 9 bases of the junction left unmatched. The CDR3 nucleotides read TGTGCCAGCAGCCGGGGACTAGCGGTCTCCCGCTACGAGCAGTACTTC. Translated: CASSRGLAVSRYEQYF.

CDR3 in DNA: TGCAGCGTTGAACTTAGAGGGGGCAACGAGCACGAGCAGTACTTC. This translates into CSVELRGGNEHEQYF. J is TRBJ2-7 and V is TRBV29-1; 7 bases line up with TRBD1. J was trimmed by 5 bases and V by 2 bases; bases with no gene match: 12. CDR3 length: 15 residues. Germline V gene data show CDR1 as SQVTM and CDR2 as ANQGSEA.

The rearrangement joins TRBV7-9 to TRBJ2-7; D is ambiguous. CDR1 and CDR2 (germline): SEHNR, FQNEAQ (reference sequence). The V and J ends lost 2 bases and 3 bases respectively, with 14 bases between them. CDR3 size: 15 residues. The chain's CDR3 is CASSLQGETVYEQYF. CDR3 nucleotide sequence: TGTGCCAGCAGCTTACAAGGCGAAACAGTCTACGAGCAGTACTTC.

This clone was recorded a few times. The rearrangement joins TRBV7-2 to TRBJ1-1; TRBD1 might be the D (6 bases). The CDR3 consists of 14 residues. Per the germline V gene, CDR1 is SGHTA and CDR2 is FQGNSA. The V end lost 6 bases, the J end lost 8 bases, and 19 bases lay between the germline ends. CDR3 nucleotides: TGTGCCAGCAGTTCCAGGGGAGCTCTTAACGAAGCTTTCTTT. Encoded protein: CASSSRGALNEAFF. Supplemented by reference TRBV7-2 and TRBJ1-1, the full variable domain reads GAGVSQSPSNKVTEKGKDVELRCDPISGHTALYWYRQSLGQGLEFLIYFQGNSAPDKSGLPSDRFSAERTGGSVSTLTIQRTQQEDSAVYLCASSSRGALNEAFFGQGTRLTVV.

The genes are TRBV5-6 and TRBJ2-1; 11 nucleotides agree with TRBD2. With V trimmed by 4 bases and J by 9 bases, 9 bases remained unmatched. CDR1 is SGHDT, CDR2 YYEEEE, per germline. CDR3 length equals 15 residues. CDR3: CASSLLSGGAGEQFF. The CDR3, as DNA: TGTGCCAGCAGCCTGCTTAGCGGGGGGGCCGGTGAGCAGTTCTTC.

The gene calls are TRBV5-5 and TRBJ1-2; tentatively, D is TRBD1 (5 bases). Between the trimmed V and J ends, which lost 0 bases and 8 bases, there was a span of 17 bases. This CDR3 is 15 amino acids long. From germline, CDR1 is SGHKS and CDR2 YYEKEE (reference sequence). The CDR3, as DNA: TGTGCCAGCAGCTTGGAGGCGTGGGCAGGGAAAGGCTACACCTTC. Translated: CASSLEAWAGKGYTF. Full variable domain (missing parts from reference TRBV5-5 and TRBJ1-2): DAGVTQSPTHLIKTRGQQVTLRCSPISGHKSVSWYQQVLGQGPQFIFQYYEKEERGRGNFPDRFSARQFPNYSSELNVNALLLGDSALYLCASSLEAWAGKGYTFGSGTRLTVV.

This clone was found once. The chain carries TRBV18 and TRBJ2-7; 9 positions match TRBD1. The CDR3 is made up of 14 amino acids. V lost 6 bases to trimming and J lost 4 bases; unmatched junction nucleotides: 7. The germline V gene has CDR1 KGHSH and CDR2 LQKENI. CDR3 loop: CASSTPGQGYEQYF. The CDR3 nucleotides are TGTGCCAGCTCGACCCCGGGACAGGGATACGAGCAGTACTTC.

V and J are TRBV7-6 and TRBJ1-5; D call uncertain. CDR1 is SGHVS, CDR2 FNYEAQ, per germline. The CDR3 has 13 residues. V was trimmed by 2 bases and J by 3 bases, leaving 5 bases between them. Here the CDR3 DNA reads TGTGCCAGCAGCTTAACTCCCAATCAGCCCCAGCATTTT. Translating it yields CASSLTPNQPQHF.

This chain joins TRBV5-4 and TRBJ2-5; 8 bases line up with TRBD1. The J call may not be correct, given that the DNA end is closer to TRBJ2-7. CDR1 is SGHNT, CDR2 YYREEE, per germline (reference sequence). This CDR3 has 16 residues. CDR3: CASSLARDRTSFEQYF. For the CDR3, the DNA is TGTGCCAGCAGCTTGGCCCGGGACAGGACCTCTTTCGAGCAGTACTTC.

V is TRBV6-5 and J is TRBJ2-5; D gene unclear. The DNA end favors TRBJ2-7, so the J call may be wrong. Germline CDR1 reads MNHEY; CDR2 reads SVGAGI. The CDR3 has 14 residues. The CDR3 DNA sequence: TGTGCCAGCAGTTACTCGACTGGCGGCTACGAGCAGTACTTC. Translated, it gives CASSYSTGGYEQYF.

The chain recombines TRBV7-2 with TRBJ2-7, with D maybe TRBD1 (6 bases). Trimming removed 2 bases from V and 2 bases from J, with 10 bases in between. This CDR3 region has 14 residues. CDR1 and CDR2 from the germline V gene are SGHTA and FQGNSA. Here the CDR3 reads CASSLWGQTYEQYF. The CDR3 DNA reads TGTGCCAGCAGCTTATGGGGACAAACCTACGAGCAGTACTTC.

J is TRBJ1-2 and V is TRBV6-1; D remains unclear. The length of the CDR3 is 13 residues. CDR1 is MNHNS, CDR2 SASEGT, per germline. With 7 bases removed from V and 7 bases from J, the gap between germline ends came to 16 bases. The CDR3 sequence is CASTESAGFGYTF. The CDR3, as DNA: TGTGCCAGCACCGAAAGCGCGGGGTTTGGCTACACCTTC.